What follows is one TCR beta chain and its context. The antigen remains undetermined. TCRdb used MiXCR to reprocess the 5' RACE reads, holding one entry per CDR3 protein. The profile shows 200,000 to 250,000 distinct CDR3 sequences, under 35% of them singletons. This specimen comes from a study of CD8 T cells in ankylosing spondylitis. Findings of the study overall: Reportedly, matched ankylosing spondylitis synovial fluid was significantly enriched for disease-linked clones.

There are 14 residues in the CDR3. V lost 4 bases and J lost 4, with 14 bases in between. Per the germline V gene, CDR1 is LNHNV and CDR2 is YYDKDF (reference sequence). V is TRBV15 and J is TRBJ2-7; D remains unclear. The source is a male donor with ankylosing spondylitis or in good health (not recorded which). Material for sequencing was blood, either unsorted or a sorted T cell fraction (not recorded which). The CDR3 sequence is CATSTVLDFYEQYF. The CDR3 coding sequence is TGTGCCACCAGCACCGTCCTGGATTTTTACGAGCAGTACTTC.